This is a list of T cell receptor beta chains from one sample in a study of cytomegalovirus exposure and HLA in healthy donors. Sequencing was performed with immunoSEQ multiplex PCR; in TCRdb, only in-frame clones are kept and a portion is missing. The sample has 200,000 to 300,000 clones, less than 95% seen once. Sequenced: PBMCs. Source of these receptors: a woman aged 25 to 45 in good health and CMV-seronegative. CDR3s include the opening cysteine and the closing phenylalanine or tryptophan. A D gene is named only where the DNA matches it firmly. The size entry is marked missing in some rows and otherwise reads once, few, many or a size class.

CDR3nt: TGCGCCAGCAGCTTGGCACAGGGTTATAATGAAAAACTGTTTTTT; CDR3aa: CASSLAQGYNEKLFF; v_gene: TRBV5-1; d_gene: .; abundance: .; j_gene: TRBJ1-4
CDR3nt: TGTGCCAGCAGTTACCTCACTAGCGGGAGGGCAGATGAGCAGTTCTTC; CDR3aa: CASSYLTSGRADEQFF; v_gene: TRBV6-6; d_gene: TRBD2; abundance: .; j_gene: TRBJ2-1
CDR3nt: TGTGCCAGCAGTGCACAGGGGGCTACGTCCCCTAGCGAGCAGTACTTC; CDR3aa: CASSAQGATSPSEQYF; v_gene: TRBV6-1; d_gene: TRBD1; abundance: .; j_gene: TRBJ2-7
CDR3nt: TGTGCCAGCAGTTTGGGACTGACCTACGAGCAGTACTTC; CDR3aa: CASSLGLTYEQYF; v_gene: TRBV27; d_gene: .; abundance: .; j_gene: TRBJ2-7
CDR3nt: TGCGCCAGCAGCCAAGAGGGTACGGTAGATCAGCCCCAGCATTTT; CDR3aa: CASSQEGTVDQPQHF; v_gene: TRBV4-1; d_gene: .; abundance: once; j_gene: TRBJ1-5
CDR3nt: TGCGCCAGCAGCTTGGGCTTAGGAGGGGGGAGCACAGATACGCAGTATTTT; CDR3aa: CASSLGLGGGSTDTQYF; v_gene: TRBV5-1; d_gene: .; abundance: .; j_gene: TRBJ2-3
CDR3nt: TGTGCCAGTAGTATCGGCAGGGGGGCCTCCTACGAGCAGTACTTC; CDR3aa: CASSIGRGASYEQYF; v_gene: TRBV19; d_gene: .; abundance: .; j_gene: TRBJ2-7
CDR3nt: TGCGCCAGCTTGGGGACTACGTCGTTTGGAGAGAACACTGAAGCTTTCTTT; CDR3aa: CASLGTTSFGENTEAFF; v_gene: TRBV4-1; d_gene: .; abundance: .; j_gene: TRBJ1-1
CDR3nt: TGTGCCAGCAGAGGGGACGGAGAGACCCAGTACTTC; CDR3aa: CASRGDGETQYF; v_gene: TRBV7-9; d_gene: .; abundance: .; j_gene: TRBJ2-5
CDR3nt: TGTGCCAGCAGTTTGGGGGGGCAAGGCACAGATACGCAGTATTTT; CDR3aa: CASSLGGQGTDTQYF; v_gene: TRBV28; d_gene: .; abundance: .; j_gene: TRBJ2-3
CDR3nt: TGTGCCAGCAGTTCGGCCGGGACTAGCGAGCGCTCCTACAATGAGCAGTTCTTC; CDR3aa: CASSSAGTSERSYNEQFF; v_gene: TRBV28; d_gene: TRBD2; abundance: once; j_gene: TRBJ2-1
CDR3nt: TGTGCCAGCACCGGCGGTAACACCGGGGAGCTGTTTTTT; CDR3aa: CASTGGNTGELFF; v_gene: TRBV6-1; d_gene: .; abundance: .; j_gene: TRBJ2-2
CDR3nt: TGTGCCAGCAGGGAGACGACAGTTACGGCCTACGAGCAGTACTTC; CDR3aa: CASRETTVTAYEQYF; v_gene: TRBV2; d_gene: .; abundance: .; j_gene: TRBJ2-7
CDR3nt: TGCGCCAGCAGCTATACCGGGACTAGCGGGAGTATGGTGCGGGACACAGATACGCAGTATTTT; CDR3aa: CASSYTGTSGSMVRDTDTQYF; v_gene: TRBV5-1; d_gene: TRBD2; abundance: few; j_gene: TRBJ2-3